What follows is one T cell receptor (beta chain) and its context. Its antigen remains unknown. This sample is drawn from a study of cytomegalovirus exposure and HLA in healthy donors. Study at large: Genotyping of 400 or so donors showed that 80% to 85% belonged to the Caucasian-associated ancestry cluster. Broader study findings: In a later analysis, common viral pathogens appeared linked to several of the most significant clusters. A later analysis, which compared TCR beta chains of equal frequency, found the HLA-associated ones more clonally expanded. Later analysis identified a missense DCLRE1C variant that was linked to TCR beta V- and J-gene trimming.

PCR used 60 Vbeta primers and 13 Jbeta primers. The table came from immunoSEQ multiplex PCR; TCRdb's copy has only in-frame clones and leaves some out. The sample records approximately 97,000 clones, roughly three quarters being singletons. The CDR3 length is 14 residues. Germline V gene sequence: CDR1 SGHDT, CDR2 YYEEEE. Trimming removed 5 bases at V and 5 bases at J, with 16 bases between. Sequenced input: PBMCs. This clonotype was obtained from a male donor in good health and CMV-seropositive. V is TRBV5-6 and J is TRBJ2-5, with a possible D match to TRBD1 (6 bases). CDR3 nucleotide sequence: TGTGCCAGCAGTCGTCCACAGGGCCGTGAGACCCAGTACTTC. Protein: CASSRPQGRETQYF.